Shown below are 25 T cell receptor beta chains from a single sample sequenced in a study of blood T cell repertoires in COVID-19. The assay was immunoSEQ multiplex PCR, and TCRdb's table has in-frame clones only and misses some. The sample consists of over 200,000 clones, about 88% of them appearing once. The sample taken for sequencing was peripheral blood. These receptor sequences come from a woman in her 40s who had recovered from COVID-19.

This clone was seen only once. The genes are TRBV5-1 and TRBJ2-3; D might be TRBD2 (5 bases). This CDR3 has 14 residues. Germline CDR1 SGHRS, CDR2 YFSETQ. Trimming took 4 bases from V and 6 from J, leaving 15 bases between them. The CDR3 DNA follows: TGCGCCAGCAGCACCACTGCTGGCGGGGATACGCAGTATTTT. Encoded protein: CASSTTAGGDTQYF.

The chain has TRBV5-6 and TRBJ2-7, with D perhaps TRBD2 (5 bases). This CDR3 has 17 residues. With 1 base removed from V and 2 bases from J, the gap between germline ends came to 19 bases. Germline CDR1 and CDR2: SGHDT and YYEEEE. The CDR3 loop reads CASSLSPWVARTYEQYV. The DNA of the CDR3 is TGTGCCAGCAGCTTGTCGCCGTGGGTAGCGCGGACCTACGAGCAGTACGTC.

This chain links TRBV7-2 with TRBJ1-1; D ambiguous. This CDR3 has 14 residues. In germline, CDR1 is SGHTA, CDR2 FQGNSA. Deletions cut 1 base from V and 1 base from J, with 7 bases between. CDR3: CASSLGSGNTEAFF. The CDR3 DNA reads as TGTGCCAGCAGCTTAGGGTCGGGGAACACTGAAGCTTTCTTT.

The chain recombines TRBV6-2 or TRBV6-3 with TRBJ2-7, with TRBD2 matching 14 bases. Germline values: CDR1 MNHEY, CDR2 SVGEGT. CDR3 size: 16 residues. The trim removed 4 bases at V and 4 bases at J, leaving 6 bases unmatched. CDR3 protein: CASSSPGTSGSYEQYF. The DNA of the CDR3 is TGTGCCAGCAGTTCCCCCGGGACTAGCGGGAGTTACGAGCAGTACTTC.

The chain employs TRBV5-4 and TRBJ1-6; tentative D call: TRBD1 (6 bases). V gave up 0 bases and J gave up 0 bases, with 13 bases separating them. CDR1 SGHNT and CDR2 YYREEE come from the germline V gene (reference sequence). The CDR3 totals 18 residues. This CDR3 reads CASSLGGQRGSYNSPLHF. For the CDR3, the DNA is TGTGCCAGCAGCTTGGGGGGGCAGCGGGGCTCCTATAATTCACCCCTCCACTTT. Filled out from reference TRBV5-4 and TRBJ1-6, the complete variable domain reads ETGVTQSPTHLIKTRGQQVTLRCSSQSGHNTVSWYQQALGQGPQFIFQYYREEENGRGNFPPRFSGLQFPNYSSELNVNALELDDSALYLCASSLGGQRGSYNSPLHFGNGTRLTVT.

This clone was detected once. This chain connects TRBV19 to TRBJ1-1, with a tentative D call TRBD1 (5 bases). The V gene's germline CDR1 is LNHDA and CDR2 SQIVND (reference sequence). V was pared by 8 bases and J by 4 bases, with 20 bases between. The CDR3 is 15 residues long. The CDR3 protein is CASYPDRGGGTEAFF. DNA for the CDR3: TGTGCCAGTTACCCCGACCGGGGCGGGGGCACTGAAGCTTTCTTT. Filled out from reference TRBV19 and TRBJ1-1, the complete variable domain reads DGGITQSPKYLFRKEGQNVTLSCEQNLNHDAMYWYRQDPGQGLRLIYYSQIVNDFQKGDIAEGYSVSREKKESFPLTVTSAQKNPTAFYLCASYPDRGGGTEAFFGQGTRLTVV.

DNA of the CDR3: TGCGCCAGCAGCGAGGGACTAGCGGCGCAGTATTTT. Translating it yields CASSEGLAAQYF. This chain uses TRBV5-1 with TRBJ2-3, with TRBD2 matching over 11 bases. Germline V gene data show CDR1 as SGHRS and CDR2 as YFSETQ. J gave up 10 bases and V 4 bases, and 2 bases lay outside the gene matches. This CDR3 has 12 amino acids.

The rearrangement links TRBV29-1 to TRBJ1-2, with D unclear. The V gene lost 5 bases and the J gene lost 8 bases, with 6 bases spanning the gap. From germline, CDR1 is SQVTM and CDR2 ANQGSEA. The CDR3 spans 9 residues. This CDR3 is CSVSGGYTF. CDR3 coding DNA: TGCAGCGTTTCGGGAGGCTACACCTTC.

The gene calls are TRBV11-2 and TRBJ2-5; 7 positions agree with TRBD2. Germline values: CDR1 SGHAT, CDR2 FQNNGV. The CDR3 length is 15 residues. V gave up 4 bases and J gave up 0 bases; unmatched junction bases: 5. The CDR3 sequence is CASSSTSWYQETQYF. The DNA of the CDR3 is TGTGCCAGCAGCTCGACTAGCTGGTACCAAGAGACCCAGTACTTC.

This clone was detected only once. The chain couples TRBV4-2 to TRBJ1-1; 8 nucleotides agree with TRBD1. CDR1 and CDR2 from the germline V gene are LGHNA and YNFKEQ. V shed 1 base, J shed 1 base, and the junction held 8 bases outside the gene matches. This CDR3 has 17 amino acids. CDR3 region: CASSQGTRTGPNTEAFF. In DNA form, the CDR3 reads TGTGCCAGCAGCCAAGGAACCCGGACAGGGCCGAACACTGAAGCTTTCTTT.

The V gene is TRBV4-3, the J gene TRBJ2-4; TRBD1 matches 8 bases. J lost 7 bases, V lost 0 bases, and 5 bases had no gene match. The CDR3 is made up of 15 amino acids. CDR1 and CDR2 (germline): LGHNA, YSLEER. DNA of the CDR3: TGCGCCAGCAGCCAAGATGGAACAGGGGGGAACATTCAGTACTTC. Encoded protein: CASSQDGTGGNIQYF.

The rearrangement joins TRBV5-1 to TRBJ2-7, with 7 bases fitting TRBD1. CDR3 length: 15 residues. Per germline, CDR1 SGHRS and CDR2 YFSETQ. V was pared by 1 base and J by 2 bases, with 6 bases of the junction left unmatched. The CDR3 here is CASSLWDSTAYEQYF. The CDR3 DNA is TGCGCCAGCAGCTTGTGGGACAGTACCGCCTACGAGCAGTACTTC. The whole variable domain, filled in from reference TRBV5-1 and TRBJ2-7, reads KAGVTQTPRYLIKTRGQQVTLSCSPISGHRSVSWYQQTPGQGLQFLFEYFSETQRNKGNFPGRFSGRQFSNSRSEMNVSTLELGDSALYLCASSLWDSTAYEQYFGPGTRLTVT.

The rearrangement joins TRBV21-1 to TRBJ2-2; the DNA was not used to check the table's D call, TRBD2. TRBV21-1 is termed a pseudogene. The CDR3 totals 16 residues. This chain's CDR3 is CASSKVYGRGTGELFF. DNA for the CDR3: TGTGCCAGCAGCAAGGTGTACGGACGGGGGACCGGGGAGCTGTTTTTT.

The chain combines TRBV2 with TRBJ2-5; 16 positions match TRBD2. With 4 bases clipped from V and 4 bases from J, the junction kept 6 bases outside the gene matches. Germline assignment: CDR1 SNHLY and CDR2 FYNNEI. This CDR3 comprises 17 residues. DNA of the CDR3: TGTGCCAGCAGTGTGGGACTAGCGGGAGGGCCGGGAGAGACCCAGTACTTC. Its protein is CASSVGLAGGPGETQYF.

The chain carries TRBV27 and TRBJ2-7, with 7 bases that match TRBD1. The CDR3 contains 15 residues. The V segment lost 3 bases and the J segment 4 bases; nucleotides outside the gene matches: 9. The germline V gene encodes CDR1 MNHEY and CDR2 SMNVEV (reference sequence). The CDR3 DNA is TGTGCCAGCAGTTTGGTGGGACAGAGCTCTTACGAGCAGTACTTC. Protein sequence: CASSLVGQSSYEQYF.

The chain has TRBV4-3 and TRBJ1-4; D uncertain. CDR3 length equals 12 residues. V shed 5 bases and J shed 10 bases, with 11 bases lying between them. Germline V lookup: CDR1 LGHNA, CDR2 YSLEER. The CDR3, as DNA: TGCGCCAGCAGCTGGGAAGGAGGAAAACTGTTTTTT. Its protein is CASSWEGGKLFF.

The CDR3, as DNA: TGTGCCAGCAGCCGGACTAGCAGGACCTCAGATACGCAGTATTTT. The encoded protein is CASSRTSRTSDTQYF. This chain links TRBV7-3 with TRBJ2-3; 8 positions agree with TRBD2. Trimming cost V 5 bases and J 4 bases; bases outside gene matches: 8. Germline loops: CDR1 SGHTA, CDR2 FQGTGA. This CDR3 contains 15 residues.

With respect to this clone: The same CDR3 also results from other DNA sequences found in this sample. The chain recombines TRBV5-1 with TRBJ2-1; D may be TRBD2 (6 bases). The CDR3 totals 15 residues. Between the trimmed V and J ends, which lost 1 base and 0 bases, there was a span of 8 bases. Germline CDR1 reads SGHRS; CDR2 reads YFSETQ. The DNA for the CDR3 is TGCGCCAGCAGCTTGTCCGGGGGCTCCTACAATGAGCAGTTCTTC. Translating it yields CASSLSGGSYNEQFF.

This clone was picked up one time. V is TRBV6-2 or TRBV6-3 and J is TRBJ1-5; no clear D. Trimming took 3 bases from V and 0 from J, leaving 9 bases between them. The CDR3 sequence is 15 residues long. Germline V gives CDR1 MNHEY, CDR2 SVGEGT. CDR3: CASSYSHYSNQPQHF. The CDR3 DNA follows: TGTGCCAGCAGTTATAGTCACTATAGCAATCAGCCCCAGCATTTT.

This clone was counted a single time. This sequence joins TRBV30 and TRBJ1-4; 7 bases map to TRBD1. CDR1 GTSNPN and CDR2 SVGIG come from the germline V gene (reference sequence). The CDR3 totals 14 residues. Losses at the gene ends were 0 bases for V and 11 bases for J; bases not matched to a gene: 9. Written as DNA, the CDR3 is TGTGCCTGGAGTGTACTTAAGGGGGCCAGGAAACTGTTTTTT. Translating it yields CAWSVLKGARKLFF.

This rearrangement joins TRBV5-8 to TRBJ2-3, with 9 bases matching TRBD2. Per germline, CDR1 SGHTS and CDR2 YDEGEE. The CDR3 has 16 amino acids. V shed 0 bases, J shed 2 bases, and the junction held 4 bases outside the gene matches. The chain's CDR3 is CASSLGLAGYTDTQYF. The CDR3 coding sequence is TGTGCCAGCAGCTTGGGGCTAGCGGGATACACAGATACGCAGTATTTT.

The rearrangement links TRBV4-1 to TRBJ2-2, with D maybe TRBD2 (6 bases). Trimming shortened V by 6 bases and J by 2 bases, and 10 bases separated the two germline ends. The CDR3 spans 14 residues. Germline lookup yields CDR1 MGHRA and CDR2 YSYEKL. CDR3 nucleotides: TGCGCCAGCAGGCGGGGACCAAACACCGGGGAGCTGTTTTTT. Encoded protein: CASRRGPNTGELFF.

The rearrangement uses TRBV4-3 and TRBJ2-7, with TRBD2 matching 7 bases. Unmatched junction bases numbered 3, after V lost 1 base and J lost 3 bases. Germline assignment: CDR1 LGHNA and CDR2 YSLEER. The CDR3 is made up of 14 amino acids. CDR3 sequence reads: CASSQVAGVYEQYF. CDR3 DNA: TGCGCCAGCAGCCAAGTCGCGGGGGTCTACGAGCAGTACTTC.

The chain is built from TRBV30 and TRBJ1-3, with 8 nucleotides matching TRBD1. The germline gives CDR1 GTSNPN, CDR2 SVGIG (reference sequence). Germline trimming cut 5 bases from V and 6 bases from J; bases unmatched to any gene: 6. CDR3 length equals 13 residues. The CDR3 nucleotides are TGTGCCTGGGCCCCGGGACAGGCAAACACCATATATTTT. This translates into CAWAPGQANTIYF.

This clone was seen a few times. The chain uses TRBV19 and TRBJ1-2; 7 bases fit TRBD1. Looked up from germline, CDR1 is LNHDA and CDR2 is SQIVND (reference sequence). There are 13 residues in the CDR3. Trimming took 6 bases from V and 4 from J; bases not matched to a gene: 5. CDR3 sequence reads: CASSQTGAYGYTF. The CDR3, as DNA: TGTGCCAGTAGCCAAACAGGGGCCTATGGCTACACCTTC.